The next 15 T cell receptor beta chains were all read from a single sample in a study of response to subunit inactivated influenza vaccine. MiXCR was run by TCRdb on the RT-PCR reads, yielding one entry per CDR3 protein. The sample contains around 530,000 distinct CDR3 sequences, more than 15% of which appear only once. Sequenced material: CD4+ T cells sorted from PBMCs, taken about 24 months after vaccination. The receptor set was obtained from a man aged 50 to 69 who received an inactivated influenza vaccine.

This clonotype was counted many times. This sequence joins TRBV10-3 and TRBJ1-5; possibly TRBD1 for D (6 bases). From germline, CDR1 is ENHRY and CDR2 SYGVKD. CDR3 size: 16 residues. The germline V and J ends were trimmed by 3 bases and 7 bases, with 19 bases remaining between them. Written as DNA, the CDR3 is TGTGCCATCAGTGATCAGAGCCAGGGGAGGAGGCAGCCCCAGCATTTT. Residues: CAISDQSQGRRQPQHF.

The chain combines TRBV9 with TRBJ2-7; 9 positions match TRBD1. This CDR3 contains 16 residues. The junction had 9 bases not matched to a gene; V was cut back by 0 bases and J by 5 bases. The germline V gene encodes CDR1 SGDLS and CDR2 YYNGEE. CDR3 nucleotides: TGTGCCAGCAGCGTAGACGTCGGACAGGGGACCGACGAGCAGTACTTC. Amino acids: CASSVDVGQGTDEQYF.

The genes are TRBV7-2 and TRBJ1-5; tentatively, D is TRBD1 (5 bases). The V end was cut by 2 bases, the J end by 11 bases, with 13 bases between. The CDR3 is made up of 13 amino acids. Germline V gene lookup returns CDR1 SGHTA and CDR2 FQGNSA. The chain's CDR3 is CASSLNQGATQHF. CDR3 DNA sequence: TGTGCCAGCAGCTTAAATCAGGGTGCAACCCAGCATTTT.

This chain's CDR3 is CASSLSRRGPSNEQYF. CDR3 nucleotides: TGTGCCAGCAGCCTGAGCAGAAGGGGGCCCTCGAACGAGCAGTACTTC. The chain joins TRBV13 to TRBJ2-7, with 7 bases lining up with TRBD1. The V and J ends lost 5 bases and 5 bases, in that order; junction bases with no gene match: 15. The CDR3 consists of 16 residues. From germline, CDR1 is PRHDT and CDR2 FYEKMQ (reference sequence).

There are a few counts of this clonotype. One junction end disagrees with the germline gene, perhaps due to a read error. The gene calls are TRBV5-6 and TRBJ1-6; D unresolved. The CDR3 has 14 residues. Per the germline V gene, CDR1 is SGHDT and CDR2 is YYEEEE. CDR3 loop: CASSHRNGMASQTF. The CDR3 coding sequence is TGTGCCAGCAGCCACCGAAATGGCATGGCCTCGCAGACCTTT.

This clonotype has only a few counts. The chain carries TRBV20-1 and TRBJ2-3; 14 bases map to TRBD2. The CDR3 runs 16 residues. CDR1 and CDR2 from the germline V gene are DFQATT and SNEGSKA (reference sequence). V lost 6 bases, J lost 0 bases, and 5 bases stayed unmatched. The CDR3 nucleotides read TGCAGTGCAACGGGACTAGCGGGGGCGAGCACAGATACGCAGTATTTT. Translation gives CSATGLAGASTDTQYF.

This chain connects TRBV15 to TRBJ1-1, with 8 bases lining up with TRBD1. Germline CDR1 is LNHNV and CDR2 is YYDKDF (reference sequence). This CDR3 is 14 amino acids long. J lost 0 bases, V lost 8 bases, and 5 bases had no gene match. CDR3 protein: CATRDRPMNTEAFF. In nucleotides, the CDR3 is TGTGCCACCCGGGACAGGCCGATGAACACTGAAGCTTTCTTT.

V and J are TRBV7-2 and TRBJ1-3; a weak D match, TRBD1 (6 bases). Trimming shortened V by 4 bases and J by 2 bases, and 9 bases separated the two germline ends. Germline assignment: CDR1 SGHTA and CDR2 FQGNSA. The CDR3 extends over 14 amino acids. As DNA, the CDR3 is TGTGCCAGCAGCTCCCCAGGGGCTGGAAACACCATATATTTT. Residues: CASSSPGAGNTIYF.

This clonotype was observed many times. The chain is built from TRBV20-1 and TRBJ2-7, with 8 nucleotides matching TRBD1. The germline CDR1 and CDR2 sequences are DFQATT and SNEGSKA (reference sequence). This CDR3 region has 15 residues. After removal of 0 bases from V and 1 base from J, the junction contained 5 bases not matched to a gene. This CDR3 reads CSARETGAFSYEQYF. The CDR3 DNA sequence: TGCAGTGCTAGAGAGACAGGGGCCTTTTCCTACGAGCAGTACTTC.

This clonotype was recorded a few times. V gene TRBV7-2 combines with J gene TRBJ2-3; 10 positions match TRBD1. There are 16 residues in the CDR3. V gave up 2 bases and J gave up 3 bases; unmatched junction bases: 5. Germline-derived CDR1 and CDR2 are SGHTA and FQGNSA. CDR3: CASSLNTGQGTDTQYF. The CDR3 region has the DNA TGTGCCAGCAGCTTAAATACGGGACAGGGGACAGATACGCAGTATTTT.

This clonotype was counted between two and nine times. The rearrangement joins TRBV5-1 to TRBJ1-1; D unresolved. This CDR3 has 13 residues. Germline V gene sequence: CDR1 SGHRS, CDR2 YFSETQ. V was clipped by 5 bases and J by 1 base, with 9 bases between them. The CDR3 sequence is CASSTESNTEAFF. CDR3 nucleotide sequence: TGCGCCAGCAGTACCGAATCGAACACTGAAGCTTTCTTT.

The chain couples TRBV7-9 to TRBJ1-5; possibly TRBD1 for D (6 bases). The CDR3 has 14 residues. CDR1 is SEHNR, CDR2 FQNEAQ, per germline (reference sequence). V was pared by 10 bases and J by 4 bases, with 17 bases between. CDR3 loop: CATGGAAHNQPQHF. For the CDR3, the DNA is TGTGCCACCGGGGGGGCGGCCCATAATCAGCCCCAGCATTTT. Looking up the rest from reference TRBV7-9 and TRBJ1-5 gives the full variable domain: DTGVSQNPRHKITKRGQNVTFRCDPISEHNRLYWYRQTLGQGPEFLTYFQNEAQLEKSRLLSDRFSAERPKGSFSTLEIQRTEQGDSAMYLCATGGAAHNQPQHFGDGTRLSIL.

Only a few counts were recorded for this clonotype. V gene TRBV30 combines with J gene TRBJ1-6, with D possibly TRBD1 on 6 matching bases. Germline loops: CDR1 GTSNPN, CDR2 SVGIG (reference sequence). This CDR3 contains 13 residues. The V and J ends lost 3 bases and 6 bases respectively, with 9 bases between them. The CDR3: CAWRGGGNSPLHF. The CDR3 bases are TGTGCCTGGAGGGGAGGGGGTAATTCACCCCTCCACTTT.

The chain is built from TRBV6-2 or TRBV6-3 and TRBJ2-3, with unresolved D. V was pared by 6 bases and J by 3 bases, with 13 bases between. Germline CDR1 MNHEY, CDR2 SVGEGT. The CDR3 is made up of 14 amino acids. CDR3 in amino acids: CASSPHGSTDTQYF. The CDR3 coding sequence is TGTGCCAGCAGCCCGCACGGGTCTACAGATACGCAGTATTTT.

The chain carries TRBV4-2 and TRBJ2-2; TRBD1 agrees at 9 bases. This CDR3 has 15 residues. Trimming at V came to 5 bases and at J to 6 bases, leaving 7 bases not matched to a gene. CDR1 and CDR2 from the germline V gene are LGHNA and YNFKEQ. CDR3 sequence: CASSGRDRVSGELFF. CDR3 in DNA: TGTGCCAGCAGCGGCCGGGACAGGGTTTCCGGGGAGCTGTTTTTT.